In its sample, the clone carrying this T cell receptor beta chain was seen a few times. The length of the CDR3 is 14 residues. Trimming at V came to 6 bases and at J to 2 bases, leaving 4 bases not matched to a gene. Per germline, CDR1 MNHEY and CDR2 SVGAGI. The method was immunoSEQ multiplex PCR; TCRdb's version includes in-frame clones alone and lacks a portion of them. The data contain fewer than 250,000 clones, about 85% of them singletons. This specimen belongs to a study of blood T cell repertoires in COVID-19. J is TRBJ1-2 and V is TRBV6-5; 9 bases agree with TRBD1. Sequenced input: peripheral blood. The receptor's source is a man aged 60-69 years with COVID-19, enrolled during active disease. The CDR3, as DNA: TGTGCCAGCAGCTGGGACAGGGTGAACTATGGCTACACCTTC. Translated: CASSWDRVNYGYTF.